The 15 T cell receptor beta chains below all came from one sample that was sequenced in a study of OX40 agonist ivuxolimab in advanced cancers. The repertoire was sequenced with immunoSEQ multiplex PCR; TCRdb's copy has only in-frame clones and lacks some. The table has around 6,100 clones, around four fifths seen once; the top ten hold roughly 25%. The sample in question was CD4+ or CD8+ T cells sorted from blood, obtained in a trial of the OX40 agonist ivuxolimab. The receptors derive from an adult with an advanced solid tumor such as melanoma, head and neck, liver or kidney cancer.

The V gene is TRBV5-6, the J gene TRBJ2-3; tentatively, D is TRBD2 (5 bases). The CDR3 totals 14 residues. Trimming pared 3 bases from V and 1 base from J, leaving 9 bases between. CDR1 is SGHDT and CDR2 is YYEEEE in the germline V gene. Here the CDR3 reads CASSWEAGTDTQYF. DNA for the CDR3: TGTGCCAGCAGCTGGGAAGCGGGCACAGATACGCAGTATTTT.

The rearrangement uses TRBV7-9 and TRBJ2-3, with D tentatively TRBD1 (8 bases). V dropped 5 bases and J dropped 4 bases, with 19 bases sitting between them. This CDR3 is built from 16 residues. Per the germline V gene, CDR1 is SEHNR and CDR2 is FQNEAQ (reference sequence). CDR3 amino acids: CASSTPDREGADTQYF. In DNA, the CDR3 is TGTGCCAGCAGCACACCGGACAGGGAGGGTGCAGATACGCAGTATTTT. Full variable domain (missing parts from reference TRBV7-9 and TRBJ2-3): DTGVSQNPRHKITKRGQNVTFRCDPISEHNRLYWYRQTLGQGPEFLTYFQNEAQLEKSRLLSDRFSAERPKGSFSTLEIQRTEQGDSAMYLCASSTPDREGADTQYFGPGTRLTVL.

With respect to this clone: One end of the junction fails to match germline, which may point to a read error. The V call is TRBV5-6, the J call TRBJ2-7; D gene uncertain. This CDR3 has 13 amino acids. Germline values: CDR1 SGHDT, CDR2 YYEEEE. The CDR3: CAGSLKGHYEQYF. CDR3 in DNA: TGTGCCGGCAGCCTCAAGGGCCATTACGAGCAGTACTTC.

The CDR3 here is CASSAEESGANTGELFF. CDR3 in DNA: TGTGCCAGCAGCGCCGAGGAATCAGGGGCCAACACCGGGGAGCTGTTTTTT. V and J are TRBV9 and TRBJ2-2; perhaps TRBD1 as D (6 bases). This CDR3 comprises 17 residues. V was trimmed by 3 bases and J by 2 bases, leaving 17 bases between them. The germline CDR1 and CDR2 sequences are SGDLS and YYNGEE. Full variable domain (rest looked up from reference TRBV9 and TRBJ2-2): DSGVTQTPKHLITATGQRVTLRCSPRSGDLSVYWYQQSLDQGLQFLIQYYNGEERAKGNILERFSAQQFPDLHSELNLSSLELGDSALYFCASSAEESGANTGELFFGEGSRLTVL.

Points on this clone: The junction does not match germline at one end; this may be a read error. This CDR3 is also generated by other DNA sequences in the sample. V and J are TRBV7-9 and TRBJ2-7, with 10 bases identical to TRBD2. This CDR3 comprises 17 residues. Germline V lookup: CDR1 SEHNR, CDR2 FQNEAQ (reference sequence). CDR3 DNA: TGTGCCAGTAGCTCGTCTAGCGGGAGATTTGACCCCTACGAGCAGTACTTC. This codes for CASSSSSGRFDPYEQYF.

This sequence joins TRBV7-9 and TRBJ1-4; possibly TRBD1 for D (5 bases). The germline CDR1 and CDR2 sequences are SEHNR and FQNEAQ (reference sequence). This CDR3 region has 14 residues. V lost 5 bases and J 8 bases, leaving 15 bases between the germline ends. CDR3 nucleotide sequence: TGTGCCAGCAGCCCCGCAGGGAGGGCGGAAAAACTGTTTTTT. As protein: CASSPAGRAEKLFF.

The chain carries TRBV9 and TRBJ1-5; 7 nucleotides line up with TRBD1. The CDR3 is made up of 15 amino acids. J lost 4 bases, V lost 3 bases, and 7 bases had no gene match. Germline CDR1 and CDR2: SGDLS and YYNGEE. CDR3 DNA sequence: TGTGCCAGCAGCGCCCAGGGGGGGTTGAATCAGCCCCAGCATTTT. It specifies CASSAQGGLNQPQHF.

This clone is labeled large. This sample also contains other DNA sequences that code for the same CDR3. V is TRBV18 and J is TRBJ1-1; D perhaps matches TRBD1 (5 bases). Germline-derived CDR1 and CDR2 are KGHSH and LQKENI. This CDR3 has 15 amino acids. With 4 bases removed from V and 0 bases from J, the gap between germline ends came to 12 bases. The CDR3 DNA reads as TGTGCCAGCTCACTGGCAGGGTACATGAACACTGAAGCTTTCTTT. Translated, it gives CASSLAGYMNTEAFF.

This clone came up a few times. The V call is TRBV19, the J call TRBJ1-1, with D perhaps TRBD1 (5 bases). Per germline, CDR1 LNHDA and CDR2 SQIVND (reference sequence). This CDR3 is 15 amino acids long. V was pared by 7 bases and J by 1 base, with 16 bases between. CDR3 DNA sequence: TGTGCCAGTAAGTGGGGCGGGGGTACGAACACTGAAGCTTTCTTT. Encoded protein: CASKWGGGTNTEAFF.

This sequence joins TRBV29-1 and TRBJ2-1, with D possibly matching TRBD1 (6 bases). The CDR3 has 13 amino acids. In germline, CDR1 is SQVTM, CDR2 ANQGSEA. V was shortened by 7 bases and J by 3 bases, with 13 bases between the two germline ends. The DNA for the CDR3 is TGCAGCGGCCGGGACAAGGACTACAATGAGCAGTTCTTC. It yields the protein CSGRDKDYNEQFF.

The CDR3 protein is CASSEDRTNNEQFF. The CDR3, as DNA: TGTGCCAGCAGTGAGGACAGGACCAACAATGAGCAGTTCTTC. The chain joins TRBV6-5 to TRBJ2-1, with TRBD1 matching 7 bases. The CDR3 runs to 14 residues. The germline gives CDR1 MNHEY, CDR2 SVGAGI. Trimming removed 5 bases from V and 5 bases from J; junction bases left unmatched: 6.

CDR3 in amino acids: CASSRGQGSTDTQYF. CDR3 DNA: TGCGCCAGCAGCCGGGGACAGGGCTCCACAGATACGCAGTATTTT. The J gene is TRBJ2-3, the V gene TRBV5-1, with 9 bases aligning to TRBD1. The germline V gene has CDR1 SGHRS and CDR2 YFSETQ. The CDR3 totals 15 residues. The V gene end was trimmed by 4 bases and the J gene end by 2 bases; junction bases not matched to a gene: 5.

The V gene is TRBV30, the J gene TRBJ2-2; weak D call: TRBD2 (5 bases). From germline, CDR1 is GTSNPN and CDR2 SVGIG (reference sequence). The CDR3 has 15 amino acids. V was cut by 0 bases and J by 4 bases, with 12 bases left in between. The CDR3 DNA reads TGTGCCTGGAGTGTAACTAGTTTGGGCACCGGGGAGCTGTTTTTT. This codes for CAWSVTSLGTGELFF.

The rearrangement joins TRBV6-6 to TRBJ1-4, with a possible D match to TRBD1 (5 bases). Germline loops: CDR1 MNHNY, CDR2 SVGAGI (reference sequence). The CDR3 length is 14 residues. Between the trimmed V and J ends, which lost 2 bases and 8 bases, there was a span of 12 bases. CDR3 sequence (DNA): TGTGCCAGCAGTTACACCGGGACTGTGGAAAAACTGTTTTTT. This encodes CASSYTGTVEKLFF.

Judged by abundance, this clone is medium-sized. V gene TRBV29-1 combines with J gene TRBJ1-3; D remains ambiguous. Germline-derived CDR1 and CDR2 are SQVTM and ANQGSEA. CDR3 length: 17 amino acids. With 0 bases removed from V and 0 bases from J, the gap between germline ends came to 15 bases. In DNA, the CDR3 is TGCAGCGTTGAAGATCAAACCGACACCCTCTCTGGAAACACCATATATTTT. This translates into CSVEDQTDTLSGNTIYF.